The 17 T cell receptor beta chains below come from one sample, sequenced in a study of blood T cell repertoires in COVID-19. Sequencing was performed with immunoSEQ multiplex PCR; in TCRdb, only in-frame clones are kept and a portion is missing. Found here are 35,000 to 55,000 clones, 90% of them singletons; the top ten hold around 5%. The source material was peripheral blood. Every receptor here comes from a human donor in a cohort sampled during active COVID-19.

This rearrangement joins TRBV6-4 to TRBJ1-2; TRBD1 matches at 8 bases. The CDR3 is 14 amino acids. Germline CDR1 is MRHNA and CDR2 is SNTAGT. Trimming cost V 2 bases and J 8 bases; bases outside gene matches: 7. As DNA, the CDR3 is TGTGCCAGCAGTGACCCCGACAGGGGACTAGGCTACACCTTC. Translating gives CASSDPDRGLGYTF.

J is TRBJ2-3 and V is TRBV3-1 (or the pseudogene TRBV3-2); TRBD1 agrees at 10 bases. This CDR3 comprises 15 residues. Germline V CDR1 and CDR2: LGHDT, YNNKEL (reference sequence). V gave up 6 bases and J gave up 0 bases; unmatched junction bases: 3. CDR3 coding DNA: TGTGCCAGCAGTCAGGACAGGGGGAGCACAGATACGCAGTATTTT. This encodes CASSQDRGSTDTQYF.

The chain couples TRBV7-9 to TRBJ2-2, with 8 bases lining up with TRBD1. Germline lookup yields CDR1 SEHNR and CDR2 FQNEAQ (reference sequence). V shed 4 bases, J shed 4 bases, and the junction held 14 bases outside the gene matches. The CDR3 is 18 amino acids. The CDR3 loop reads CASSSHRGAGSATGELFF. The CDR3 nucleotides read TGTGCCAGCAGCTCCCACAGGGGGGCAGGGTCGGCCACCGGGGAGCTGTTTTTT.

This clone was seen only once. The chain links TRBV7-9 to TRBJ1-1; D is perhaps TRBD1 (5 bases). This CDR3 is built from 14 residues. The germline gives CDR1 SEHNR, CDR2 FQNEAQ (reference sequence). V was clipped by 3 bases and J by 1 base, with 9 bases between them. DNA of the CDR3: TGTGCCAGCAGCTTTACCGACAGGAACACTGAAGCTTTCTTT. Its translation: CASSFTDRNTEAFF.

This clone was found once. V usage is TRBV11-3 and J usage is TRBJ2-1; possibly TRBD2 for D (5 bases). Germline V gives CDR1 SGHNT, CDR2 YENEEA. The CDR3 has 18 residues. V was trimmed by 0 bases and J by 4 bases, leaving 19 bases between them. The CDR3 bases are TGTGCCAGCAGCTTAGAATCGAGGGCTAACCACCTTTACAATGAGCAGTTCTTC. It yields the protein CASSLESRANHLYNEQFF.

The V and J genes are TRBV3-1 (or the pseudogene TRBV3-2) and TRBJ2-3, with 7 bases aligning to TRBD2. Per the germline V gene, CDR1 is LGHDT and CDR2 is YNNKEL (reference sequence). The CDR3 is 15 amino acids. V was pared by 3 bases and J by 1 base, with 4 bases of the junction left unmatched. The chain's CDR3 is CASSQGGFRTDTQYF. The CDR3 DNA follows: TGTGCCAGCAGCCAGGGGGGGTTCCGCACAGATACGCAGTATTTT.

The chain is built from TRBV28 and TRBJ1-2; 8 nucleotides match TRBD1. There are 13 residues in the CDR3. In germline, CDR1 is MDHEN, CDR2 SYDVKM. J gave up 5 bases and V 4 bases, and 3 bases lay outside the gene matches. The DNA for the CDR3 is TGTGCCAGCAGTTACAGGGGGAGGTATGGCTACACCTTC. Translated: CASSYRGRYGYTF.

The chain uses TRBV4-3 and TRBJ2-3; TRBD2 might be the D (6 bases). Trimming stripped 0 bases from V and 0 bases from J, with 10 bases between. This CDR3 has 16 residues. Germline V CDR1 and CDR2: LGHNA, YSLEER. The CDR3 DNA is TGCGCCAGCAGCCAAGATTGGGACTCGAGCACAGATACGCAGTATTTT. This codes for CASSQDWDSSTDTQYF.

The gene calls are TRBV2 and TRBJ1-1; 7 bases map to TRBD1. Germline loops: CDR1 SNHLY, CDR2 FYNNEI. The CDR3 sequence is 14 residues long. Trimming removed 5 bases from V and 3 bases from J; junction bases left unmatched: 6. CDR3 nucleotide sequence: TGTGCCAGCAGTATGACAGGGCGGTACACTGAAGCTTTCTTT. It translates to CASSMTGRYTEAFF.

The chain employs TRBV16 and TRBJ2-7; possible D gene TRBD1, 5 bases. Trimming shortened V by 3 bases and J by 3 bases, and 15 bases separated the two germline ends. Germline V gene sequence: CDR1 KGHSY, CDR2 FQNENV. This CDR3 has 15 residues. The CDR3 loop reads CASSQWRGQGYEQYF. The CDR3 DNA is TGTGCCAGCAGCCAGTGGCGTGGGCAGGGCTACGAGCAGTACTTC.

Only one count was recorded for this clone. The chain joins TRBV7-9 to TRBJ2-3; 11 nucleotides match TRBD2. V lost 5 bases, J lost 1 base, and 8 bases stayed unmatched. CDR1 is SEHNR and CDR2 is FQNEAQ in the germline V gene (reference sequence). CDR3 length: 17 amino acids. The CDR3: CASSRIAGGSGTDTQYF. The CDR3 coding sequence is TGTGCCAGCAGCCGTATAGCGGGGGGGTCGGGCACAGATACGCAGTATTTT.

The V and J genes are TRBV7-3 and TRBJ2-1, with 10 bases lining up with TRBD2. Per the germline V gene, CDR1 is SGHTA and CDR2 is FQGTGA. Losses at the gene ends were 5 bases for V and 7 bases for J; bases not matched to a gene: 11. The CDR3 runs 16 residues. As DNA, the CDR3 is TGTGCCAGCAGCGAGCCGGAGCGGGGGGGCCGTAATGAGCAGTTCTTC. Translating it yields CASSEPERGGRNEQFF. Complete variable domain (other parts from reference TRBV7-3 and TRBJ2-1): GAGVSQTPSNKVTEKGKYVELRCDPISGHTALYWYRQSLGQGPEFLIYFQGTGAADDSGLPNDRFFAVRPEGSVSTLKIQRTERGDSAVYLCASSEPERGGRNEQFFGPGTRLTVL.

The gene calls are TRBV12-3 or TRBV12-4 and TRBJ2-7, with D tentatively TRBD2 (6 bases). The CDR3 totals 12 residues. With 4 bases removed from V and 3 bases from J, the gap between germline ends came to 7 bases. The CDR3 spells CASSSSVYEQYF. CDR3 in DNA: TGTGCCAGCAGTTCTAGCGTCTACGAGCAGTACTTC.

V is TRBV5-1 and J is TRBJ1-1; D call uncertain. Germline V lookup: CDR1 SGHRS, CDR2 YFSETQ. The germline V and J ends were trimmed by 0 bases and 1 base, with 7 bases remaining between them. This CDR3 spans 14 amino acids. CDR3 loop: CASSLVSGNTEAFF. The DNA for the CDR3 is TGCGCCAGCAGCTTGGTTTCGGGGAACACTGAAGCTTTCTTT.

This rearrangement joins TRBV10-1 to TRBJ1-2; 9 bases fit TRBD1. CDR1 is WNHNN and CDR2 is SYGVQD in the germline V gene (reference sequence). The CDR3 runs to 14 residues. V lost 6 bases and J lost 5; bases outside the gene matches: 7. CDR3 in DNA: TGCGCCAGCAGGCTCGGGACAGGGAAATATGGCTACACCTTC. Residues: CASRLGTGKYGYTF.

This sequence joins TRBV9 and TRBJ2-1; D is perhaps TRBD2 (6 bases). Trimming shortened V by 0 bases and J by 6 bases, and 16 bases separated the two germline ends. Per germline, CDR1 SGDLS and CDR2 YYNGEE. The CDR3 length is 16 residues. The CDR3 reads CASSVDGGKLSNEQFF. The DNA for the CDR3 is TGTGCCAGCAGCGTAGACGGCGGGAAGTTAAGCAATGAGCAGTTCTTC.

This chain uses TRBV7-3 with TRBJ2-3; no definite D call. Per germline, CDR1 SGHTA and CDR2 FQGTGA. The CDR3 runs 14 residues. V lost 5 bases and J 3 bases, leaving 12 bases between the germline ends. CDR3 in amino acids: CASSPEFGTDTQYF. As DNA, the CDR3 is TGTGCCAGCAGCCCCGAGTTCGGTACAGATACGCAGTATTTT.